A single sample gave rise to the 24 T cell receptor beta chains below, sequenced in a study of regulatory T cells in long-lasting Graves disease. CDR3 regions were amplified by Arm-PCR using iRepertoire HTBI primers to build TCR beta libraries. MiXCR, run by TCRdb on the multiplex PCR reads, gives a single entry per CDR3 protein. The sample has some 500,000 distinct CDR3 sequences, roughly 14% seen once. Regarding time point: newly diagnosed GD, antithyroid drugs for less than 3 months. RNA from PBMCs was the source of the TCR library. The same data also went into a second study, on T cells in Graves' hyperthyroidism and ophthalmopathy.

This material consisted of peripheral blood mononuclear cells (PBMCs), taken at new diagnosis, from a patient treated with antithyroid drugs. These receptors came from a man aged 25-40 years with Graves disease.

At least ten counts were recorded for this clonotype. V and J are TRBV9 and TRBJ1-1, with D perhaps TRBD1 (6 bases). The germline V and J ends were trimmed by 3 bases and 0 bases, with 12 bases remaining between them. The CDR3 is 15 amino acids. CDR1 SGDLS and CDR2 YYNGEE come from the germline V gene. CDR3 loop: CASSGGGTLNTEAFF. The CDR3 nucleotides read TGTGCCAGCAGCGGAGGGGGAACACTGAACACTGAAGCTTTCTTT.

This clonotype was seen only a few times. CDR3 amino acids: CAWSDYRGPTDTQYF. Here the CDR3 DNA reads TGTGCCTGGAGTGATTACAGGGGGCCCACAGATACGCAGTATTTT. The gene calls are TRBV30 and TRBJ2-3; 9 bases line up with TRBD1. The trim removed 1 base at V and 2 bases at J, leaving 4 bases unmatched. Germline V gene data show CDR1 as GTSNPN and CDR2 as SVGIG (reference sequence). CDR3 length equals 15 residues.

This chain uses TRBV20-1 with TRBJ2-1; D gene ambiguous. Germline-derived CDR1 and CDR2 are DFQATT and SNEGSKA (reference sequence). This CDR3 contains 12 residues. Trimming took off 3 bases at V and 9 bases at J, with 12 bases between the two ends. The CDR3 DNA sequence: TGCAGTGCTAGCGAACCCTCGGGTGAGCAGTTCTTC. This sequence encodes CSASEPSGEQFF.

This clonotype has ten or more counts. The chain links TRBV6-1 to TRBJ2-7; 13 nucleotides line up with TRBD2. This CDR3 comprises 16 residues. Germline trimming cut 6 bases from V and 7 bases from J; bases unmatched to any gene: 12. CDR1 and CDR2 from the germline V gene are MNHNS and SASEGT. For the CDR3, the DNA is TGTGCCAGCAGGCACCCGACTAGCGGGAGGCTTCGTGAGCAGTACTTC. Encoded protein: CASRHPTSGRLREQYF.

This clonotype was counted a few times. This rearrangement joins TRBV7-2 to TRBJ1-5, with 7 bases that match TRBD1. The length of the CDR3 is 13 residues. J gave up 6 bases and V 6 bases, and 5 bases lay outside the gene matches. Germline-derived CDR1 and CDR2 are SGHTA and FQGNSA. CDR3 loop: CASRGGPTQPQHF. CDR3 bases: TGTGCCAGCAGAGGGGGCCCCACTCAGCCCCAGCATTTT.

V is TRBV7-3 and J is TRBJ2-3; 9 bases are a match to TRBD1. The V segment lost 3 bases and the J segment 6 bases; nucleotides outside the gene matches: 7. Germline V gives CDR1 SGHTA, CDR2 FQGTGA. The CDR3 is 15 amino acids. CDR3 protein: CASSLPGTGLDTQYF. DNA for the CDR3: TGTGCCAGCAGCTTGCCCGGGACAGGGTTGGATACGCAGTATTTT.

V and J are TRBV12-3 or TRBV12-4 and TRBJ1-6, with D possibly being TRBD1 (6 bases). This CDR3 contains 14 residues. V shed 1 base and J shed 6 bases, with 7 bases lying between them. The CDR3 region is CASSLGQVNSPLHF. The DNA for the CDR3 is TGTGCCAGCAGTTTAGGACAGGTTAATTCACCCCTCCACTTT.

This clonotype was seen many times. The rearrangement uses TRBV12-3 or TRBV12-4 and TRBJ2-1; D is unresolved. V lost 7 bases, J lost 8 bases, and 6 bases lay in between. The CDR3 has 10 residues. The CDR3 nucleotides are TGTGCCAGCACTGGCGATGAGCAGTTCTTC. This codes for CASTGDEQFF.

V is TRBV28 and J is TRBJ2-7; perhaps TRBD2 as D (6 bases). This CDR3 spans 15 amino acids. Germline V CDR1 and CDR2: MDHEN, SYDVKM. V lost 7 bases and J 6 bases, leaving 22 bases between the germline ends. DNA for the CDR3: TGTGCCAGCAACGCCAGCGGGCACCCAAGAGGCGAGCAGTACTTC. This encodes CASNASGHPRGEQYF. The variable domain in full, completed from reference TRBV28 and TRBJ2-7, reads DVKVTQSSRYLVKRTGEKVFLECVQDMDHENMFWYRQDPGLGLRLIYFSYDVKMKEKGDIPEGYSVSREKKERFSLILESASTNQTSMYLCASNASGHPRGEQYFGPGTRLTVT.

There are many counts of this clonotype. CDR3 amino acids: CASSLTGRQDEQYF. CDR3 bases: TGTGCCAGCAGCCTGACGGGGAGGCAGGACGAGCAGTACTTC. The V gene is TRBV5-6, the J gene TRBJ2-7; D possibly corresponds to TRBD2 (6 bases). The V gene lost 4 bases and the J gene lost 5 bases, with 16 bases spanning the gap. Germline CDR1 is SGHDT and CDR2 is YYEEEE. The CDR3 consists of 14 residues.

This clonotype was detected many times. This chain links TRBV13 with TRBJ2-2; 8 positions match TRBD1. V shed 5 bases, J shed 6 bases, and the junction held 8 bases outside the gene matches. Germline-derived CDR1 and CDR2 are PRHDT and FYEKMQ (reference sequence). The CDR3 runs to 15 residues. For the CDR3, the DNA is TGTGCCAGCAGCACCGGACAGGGCAGGGCCGGGGAGCTGTTTTTT. Protein sequence: CASSTGQGRAGELFF.

This sequence joins TRBV5-4 and TRBJ2-3; 13 bases are a match to TRBD2. This CDR3 is built from 14 residues. CDR1 and CDR2 (germline): SGHNT, YYREEE (reference sequence). The V gene end was trimmed by 3 bases and the J gene end by 9 bases; junction bases not matched to a gene: 4. The CDR3 region is CASSSGLAGVTQYF. The CDR3 DNA follows: TGTGCCAGCAGCTCCGGACTAGCGGGAGTCACGCAGTATTTT.

There are many counts of this clonotype. DNA for the CDR3: TGTGCCAGCACCGGAGAGGATTCCAATTCACCCCTCCACTTT. Protein product: CASTGEDSNSPLHF. V and J are TRBV9 and TRBJ1-6, with D unclear. CDR3 length: 14 residues. Germline CDR1 reads SGDLS; CDR2 reads YYNGEE. V lost 6 bases and J lost 7, with 14 bases in between.

V and J are TRBV6-5 and TRBJ2-3; D is ambiguous. This CDR3 has 15 residues. The germline V and J ends were trimmed by 2 bases and 0 bases, with 9 bases remaining between them. The V gene's germline CDR1 is MNHEY and CDR2 SVGAGI. The CDR3 coding sequence is TGTGCCAGCAGTTACGTCACAACTAGCACAGATACGCAGTATTTT. Translating it yields CASSYVTTSTDTQYF.

This clonotype came up many times. The rearrangement joins TRBV27 to TRBJ2-4; D is ambiguous. Germline-derived CDR1 and CDR2 are MNHEY and SMNVEV (reference sequence). Trimming took 3 bases from V and 2 from J, leaving 14 bases between them. CDR3 length equals 16 residues. CDR3 coding DNA: TGTGCCAGCAGTTTGACACTCCCGCGGACCAAAAACATTCAGTACTTC. Protein sequence: CASSLTLPRTKNIQYF.

This clonotype came up a few times. The rearrangement links TRBV18 to TRBJ1-1, with 8 bases aligning to TRBD1. The CDR3 contains 16 residues. The V gene end was trimmed by 6 bases and the J gene end by 6 bases; junction bases not matched to a gene: 15. The germline V gene has CDR1 KGHSH and CDR2 LQKENI. DNA of the CDR3: TGTGCCAGCTCCCGAACCGGGACAGGTTATGGCGCTGAAGCTTTCTTT. Translation gives CASSRTGTGYGAEAFF.

This clonotype was detected many times. The chain carries TRBV7-3 and TRBJ2-7; possibly TRBD1 for D (5 bases). Germline CDR1 reads SGHTA; CDR2 reads FQGTGA. The CDR3 totals 13 residues. Trimming stripped 5 bases from V and 3 bases from J, with 11 bases between. The CDR3 sequence: CASSQGSNYEQYF. The CDR3 DNA reads TGTGCCAGCAGCCAGGGATCTAACTACGAGCAGTACTTC.

Concerning this clonotype itself: Just one base apart from a much larger clone, this may be a read error. This rearrangement joins TRBV2 to TRBJ2-3; tentative D call: TRBD1 (6 bases). The J call is in doubt because the DNA end fits TRBJ2-1 better. Germline loops: CDR1 SNHLY, CDR2 FYNNEI. The CDR3 is made up of 14 amino acids. The CDR3 loop reads CATTPGGHNYEQFF. For the CDR3, the DNA is TGTGCCACCACACCTGGGGGACATAACTACGAGCAGTTCTTC.

At least ten counts were recorded for this clonotype. J is TRBJ2-3 and V is TRBV12-5; 12 nucleotides line up with TRBD2. CDR3 length equals 16 residues. V shed 6 bases and J 4 bases; nucleotides not matched to a gene: 8. The V gene's germline CDR1 is LGHNT and CDR2 FRNRAP. In nucleotides, the CDR3 is TGTGCTAGTGGGCCGCTAGCGGGAGGGCTTGCAGATACGCAGTATTTT. It yields the protein CASGPLAGGLADTQYF.

This clonotype was observed many times. This chain uses TRBV18 with TRBJ2-7; D is possibly TRBD1 (6 bases). The germline gives CDR1 KGHSH, CDR2 LQKENI. The CDR3 totals 13 residues. Trimming left V 4 bases short and J 6 bases short, with 13 bases between. The CDR3 DNA follows: TGTGCCAGCTCACTCGACAGGACTGCCGAGCAGTACTTC. Translated: CASSLDRTAEQYF. The complete variable domain, with remaining parts taken from reference TRBV18 and TRBJ2-7, reads NAGVMQNPRHLVRRRGQEARLRCSPMKGHSHVYWYRQLPEEGLKFMVYLQKENIIDESGMPKERFSAEFPKEGPSILRIQQVVRGDSAAYFCASSLDRTAEQYFGPGTRLTVT.

This clonotype was recorded many times. V usage is TRBV20-1 and J usage is TRBJ2-2, with 10 positions matching TRBD1. The CDR3 spans 14 residues. Losses at the gene ends were 3 bases for V and 11 bases for J; bases not matched to a gene: 9. Germline loops: CDR1 DFQATT, CDR2 SNEGSKA (reference sequence). The CDR3 loop is CSARSGQGPPELFF. CDR3 in DNA: TGCAGTGCTAGGTCGGGACAGGGGCCCCCCGAGCTGTTTTTT.

The V and J genes are TRBV30 and TRBJ2-4; D gene unclear. The ends were cut back, 1 base at V and 10 bases at J, with 11 bases in the middle. Germline V lookup: CDR1 GTSNPN, CDR2 SVGIG (reference sequence). The CDR3 consists of 12 residues. The CDR3 is CAWSARVGIQYF. For the CDR3, the DNA is TGTGCCTGGAGTGCCCGAGTCGGGATTCAGTACTTC.

V usage is TRBV20-1 and J usage is TRBJ2-2; weak D call: TRBD1 (5 bases). In germline, CDR1 is DFQATT, CDR2 SNEGSKA (reference sequence). V lost 6 bases and J lost 7, with 18 bases in between. CDR3 length: 14 residues. Here the CDR3 DNA reads TGCAGTGCACCGCTAAGGGGCGCCGGCGGGGAGCTGTTTTTT. As protein: CSAPLRGAGGELFF.

This clonotype showed up many times. This chain uses TRBV27 with TRBJ2-3; the D gene could be TRBD1 or TRBD2 (5 bases each). This CDR3 is 14 amino acids long. V lost 5 bases, J lost 5 bases, and 14 bases lay in between. The V gene's germline CDR1 is MNHEY and CDR2 SMNVEV (reference sequence). The chain's CDR3 is CASSLGTAGDTQYF. As DNA, the CDR3 is TGTGCCAGCAGTCTAGGGACGGCTGGAGATACGCAGTATTTT.